These 20 T cell receptor beta chains were sequenced from one sample in a study of T cells in Graves' hyperthyroidism and ophthalmopathy. The CDR3 regions of TCR beta were amplified from RNA transcripts. The HTBI primer set was used in a first-round RT-PCR of the TCR CDR3. TCRdb reprocessed the multiplex PCR reads via MiXCR and lists one record per CDR3 protein. The sample gives a few hundred thousand distinct CDR3 sequences, roughly 46% of which show up once; approximately 7.5% is in the top ten. Sequences were obtained from peripheral blood or thyroid tissue (not recorded which). These receptors were collected from a woman under 30 with Graves' hyperthyroidism.

This clonotype was observed at least ten times. V is TRBV20-1 and J is TRBJ1-5; possible D gene TRBD1, 6 bases. Germline assignment: CDR1 DFQATT and CDR2 SNEGSKA (reference sequence). V lost 5 bases and J 7 bases, leaving 15 bases between the germline ends. The CDR3 covers 13 residues. The CDR3 loop is CSAFNRAGQPQHF. The CDR3 nucleotides are TGCAGTGCTTTCAACAGGGCGGGGCAGCCCCAGCATTTT.

The CDR3 region has the DNA TGTGCCAGCAGCCCCTTAGCACGAGATACGCAGTATTTT. This codes for CASSPLARDTQYF. The rearrangement uses TRBV9 and TRBJ2-3; D is undetermined. The CDR3 runs to 13 residues. Looked up from germline, CDR1 is SGDLS and CDR2 is YYNGEE. V lost 4 bases, J lost 5 bases, and 11 bases lay in between.

The gene calls are TRBV24-1 and TRBJ2-3; TRBD2 agrees at 15 bases. CDR3 length: 18 amino acids. Germline lookup yields CDR1 KGHDR and CDR2 SFDVKD. V lost 6 bases and J lost 11; bases outside the gene matches: 17. CDR3 nucleotides: TGTGCCACCAGTTCCGGGACTAGCGGGAGGATAAGGTACAATGAGCAGTATTTT. It yields the protein CATSSGTSGRIRYNEQYF.

The rearrangement uses TRBV15 and TRBJ1-5; 7 bases are shared with TRBD1. Germline lookup yields CDR1 LNHNV and CDR2 YYDKDF (reference sequence). Unmatched junction bases numbered 8, after V lost 2 bases and J lost 7 bases. The CDR3 length is 15 residues. CDR3 sequence: CATSRSTGVGQPQHF. The CDR3 DNA sequence: TGTGCCACCAGCAGATCCACAGGGGTTGGGCAGCCCCAGCATTTT.

The V gene is TRBV29-1, the J gene TRBJ2-7, with 7 bases identical to TRBD2. V shed 1 base, J shed 9 bases, and the junction held 3 bases outside the gene matches. Looked up from germline, CDR1 is SQVTM and CDR2 is ANQGSEA. The CDR3 is 11 residues long. CDR3 sequence (DNA): TGCAGCGTTGAAGCGGGAGGTTGGCAGTACTTC. Translated, it gives CSVEAGGWQYF.

The J gene is TRBJ2-7, the V gene TRBV28; D gene unclear. This CDR3 has 14 amino acids. Germline loops: CDR1 MDHEN, CDR2 SYDVKM. Trimming shortened V by 5 bases and J by 0 bases, and 11 bases separated the two germline ends. CDR3 region: CASSPGSYSYEQYF. The CDR3 coding sequence is TGTGCCAGCAGTCCTGGCTCCTACTCCTACGAGCAGTACTTC.

This clonotype was counted many times. The chain carries TRBV29-1 and TRBJ2-3, with D perhaps matching TRBD2 (5 bases). The CDR3 sequence is 14 residues long. Germline V CDR1 and CDR2: SQVTM, ANQGSEA. V was shortened by 6 bases and J by 10 bases, with 23 bases between the two germline ends. CDR3 residues: CSVAHGPTPGSQYF. DNA for the CDR3: TGCAGCGTGGCCCACGGACCTACTCCGGGGTCGCAGTATTTT.

The J gene is TRBJ1-4, the V gene TRBV11-2, with D perhaps matching TRBD1 (6 bases). V was trimmed by 7 bases and J by 7 bases, leaving 16 bases between them. Germline-derived CDR1 and CDR2 are SGHAT and FQNNGV. The CDR3 covers 14 residues. This CDR3 is CASTRGGQGEKLFF. CDR3 nucleotide sequence: TGTGCCAGCACCCGAGGGGGGCAGGGTGAAAAACTGTTTTTT.

This clonotype was seen ten or more times. This chain links TRBV7-2 with TRBJ2-6, with D possibly being TRBD1 or TRBD2 (5 bases each). Germline CDR1 SGHTA, CDR2 FQGNSA. This CDR3 has 22 amino acids. V lost 1 base and J 2 bases, leaving 27 bases between the germline ends. CDR3 bases: TGTGCCAGCAGCTTAGGTCGTCGGACAATCTCCCTTGGGCGGGCTGGGGCCAACGTCCTGACTTTC. It yields the protein CASSLGRRTISLGRAGANVLTF.

This chain joins TRBV20-1 and TRBJ1-1; D is unclear. Germline CDR1 DFQATT, CDR2 SNEGSKA (reference sequence). The CDR3 loop spans 12 amino acids. The V gene lost 1 base and the J gene lost 6 bases, with 9 bases spanning the gap. DNA of the CDR3: TGCAGTGCTAGAGTGGGGAGCGCTGAAGCTTTCTTT. Its protein is CSARVGSAEAFF.

This clonotype was observed at least ten times. The V and J genes are TRBV9 and TRBJ1-2; TRBD1 might be the D (6 bases). The CDR3 totals 15 residues. The V gene lost 0 bases and the J gene lost 2 bases, with 11 bases spanning the gap. The V gene's germline CDR1 is SGDLS and CDR2 YYNGEE. CDR3 nucleotides: TGTGCCAGCAGCGTAGCACCCGGGACAAACTATGGCTACACCTTC. It encodes CASSVAPGTNYGYTF.

The genes are TRBV29-1 and TRBJ2-1; D gene ambiguous. The CDR3 is made up of 11 amino acids. With 4 bases removed from V and 2 bases from J, the gap between germline ends came to 3 bases. Germline CDR1 is SQVTM and CDR2 is ANQGSEA. CDR3 nucleotides: TGCAGCGTTGGTGCCTACAATGAGCAGTTCTTC. It yields the protein CSVGAYNEQFF.

In the case of this clonotype: At one boundary the junction diverges from the germline segment, which might be a read error. The chain has TRBV10-3 and TRBJ2-7; 7 nucleotides agree with TRBD1. This CDR3 contains 14 residues. Germline-derived CDR1 and CDR2 are ENHRY and SYGVKD. CDR3 sequence: CAIRMTGSSLEQCF. CDR3 coding DNA: TGTGCCATCAGGATGACAGGGTCCTCTCTCGAGCAGTGCTTC.

This clonotype appeared many times. The chain recombines TRBV9 with TRBJ1-1, with D perhaps matching TRBD1 (5 bases). Trimming stripped 0 bases from V and 11 bases from J, with 14 bases between. This CDR3 region has 13 residues. Looked up from germline, CDR1 is SGDLS and CDR2 is YYNGEE. CDR3 region: CASSVDLTGDAFF. The CDR3 DNA follows: TGTGCCAGCAGCGTAGATCTCACGGGGGACGCTTTCTTT.

The chain combines TRBV15 with TRBJ2-5, with D perhaps TRBD1 (5 bases). Germline lookup yields CDR1 LNHNV and CDR2 YYDKDF (reference sequence). There are 13 residues in the CDR3. V dropped 3 bases and J dropped 5 bases, with 10 bases sitting between them. The CDR3 here is CATSSKTEETQYF. The CDR3 coding sequence is TGTGCCACCAGCAGCAAGACAGAGGAGACCCAGTACTTC. The full variable domain, its missing parts supplied by reference TRBV15 and TRBJ2-5, is DAMVIQNPRYQVTQFGKPVTLSCSQTLNHNVMYWYQQKSSQAPKLLFHYYDKDFNNEADTPDNFQSRRPNTSFCFLDIRSPGLGDTAMYLCATSSKTEETQYFGPGTRLLVL.

About this clonotype itself: A clone one base away is much larger, so this may be a read error. The chain is built from TRBV4-3 and TRBJ1-4, with D perhaps matching TRBD1 (5 bases). Germline values: CDR1 LGHNA, CDR2 YSLEER. This CDR3 has 14 residues. CDR3: CASSPQATNEELFF. In DNA form, the CDR3 reads TGCGCCAGCAGCCCACAGGCAACTAATGAAGAACTGTTTTTT.

The chain is built from TRBV29-1 and TRBJ2-7; 12 bases are shared with TRBD2. The CDR3 is made up of 13 amino acids. V dropped 7 bases and J dropped 2; count of bases not matched to a gene: 3. Germline values: CDR1 SQVTM, CDR2 ANQGSEA. The CDR3 DNA reads as TGCAGCGCCCGGACTAGCGGGACCTACGAGCAGTACTTC. Translation: CSARTSGTYEQYF.

The gene calls are TRBV7-3 and TRBJ1-2; unclear D gene. The V end lost 5 bases, the J end lost 3 bases, and 13 bases lay between the germline ends. From germline, CDR1 is SGHTA and CDR2 FQGTGA. CDR3 length equals 14 residues. CDR3 region: CASSPDTGYYGYTF. DNA for the CDR3: TGTGCCAGCAGCCCTGACACCGGTTACTATGGCTACACCTTC.

A word on this clonotype: A much larger clone differs from this one at a single base, so this may be a read error. V and J are TRBV6-5 and TRBJ1-4; D unclear. CDR1 is MNHEY and CDR2 is SVGAGI in the germline V gene. The CDR3 is 13 residues long. The CDR3 sequence: CAISYSPNGKLFF. The CDR3 DNA reads TGTGCCATCAGTTACAGCCCCAATGGAAAACTGTTTTTT.

J is TRBJ1-5 and V is TRBV18; D might be TRBD1 (6 bases). The CDR3 consists of 15 residues. The V end was cut by 2 bases, the J end by 0 bases, with 8 bases between. Germline CDR1 KGHSH, CDR2 LQKENI. CDR3: CASSPGQHSNQPQHF. CDR3 nucleotide sequence: TGTGCCAGCTCACCAGGACAGCATAGCAATCAGCCCCAGCATTTT.